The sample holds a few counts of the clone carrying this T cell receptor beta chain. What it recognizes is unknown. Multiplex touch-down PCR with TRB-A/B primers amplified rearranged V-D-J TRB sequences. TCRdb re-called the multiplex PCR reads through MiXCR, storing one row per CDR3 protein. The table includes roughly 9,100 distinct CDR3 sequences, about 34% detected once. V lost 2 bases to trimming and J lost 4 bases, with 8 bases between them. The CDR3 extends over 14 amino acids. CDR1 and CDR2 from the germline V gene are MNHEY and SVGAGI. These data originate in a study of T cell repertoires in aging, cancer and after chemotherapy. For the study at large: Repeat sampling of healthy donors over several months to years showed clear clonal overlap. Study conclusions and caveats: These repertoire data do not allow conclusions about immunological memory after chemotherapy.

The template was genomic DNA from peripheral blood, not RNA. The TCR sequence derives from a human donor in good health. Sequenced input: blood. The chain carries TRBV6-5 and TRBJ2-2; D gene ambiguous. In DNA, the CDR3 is TGTGCCAGCAGTTACGAAGGCGGCACCGGGGAGCTGTTTTTT. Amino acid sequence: CASSYEGGTGELFF.